The 26 T cell receptor beta chains below all came from one sample that was sequenced in a study of cytomegalovirus exposure and HLA in healthy donors. Clones were sequenced by immunoSEQ multiplex PCR, and TCRdb holds only the in-frame ones, with some missing. Seen here are some 260,000 clones, about nine tenths observed once, and the top ten hold roughly 3%. What was sequenced was PBMCs. These receptors were taken from a woman aged 25 to 39 in good health and CMV-seronegative.

The chain uses TRBV6-1 and TRBJ2-2, with unresolved D. Germline CDR1 reads MNHNS; CDR2 reads SASEGT. V was pared by 6 bases and J by 0 bases, with 11 bases between. CDR3 length: 15 residues. The CDR3 loop is CASRAKIANTGELFF. Here the CDR3 DNA reads TGTGCCAGCAGGGCAAAAATCGCGAACACCGGGGAGCTGTTTTTT.

The J gene is TRBJ2-3, the V gene TRBV6-5; D possibly corresponds to TRBD2 (6 bases). The V gene lost 0 bases and the J gene lost 5 bases, with 15 bases spanning the gap. From germline, CDR1 is MNHEY and CDR2 SVGAGI. The CDR3 totals 16 residues. The DNA for the CDR3 is TGTGCCAGCAGTTACTCGGGGGTACTAGCAGGAGATACGCAGTATTTT. It specifies CASSYSGVLAGDTQYF.

In the case of this clone: The same CDR3 can be traced to other DNA sequences in this sample. The genes are TRBV27 and TRBJ2-3; D not certain. The CDR3 length is 11 residues. Trimming shortened V by 7 bases and J by 3 bases, and 5 bases separated the two germline ends. Germline CDR1 and CDR2: MNHEY and SMNVEV (reference sequence). The CDR3 DNA follows: TGTGCCAGCACCTCAACAGATACGCAGTATTTT. Residues: CASTSTDTQYF.

The chain couples TRBV13 to TRBJ2-2; no clear D gene. Germline V CDR1 and CDR2: PRHDT, FYEKMQ (reference sequence). The V end lost 5 bases, the J end lost 5 bases, and 6 bases lay between the germline ends. CDR3 length: 12 residues. The CDR3 DNA reads TGTGCCAGCAGCCCCGGAACCGGGGAGCTGTTTTTT. It yields the protein CASSPGTGELFF.

This chain's CDR3 is CASSQVAQGGSGANVLTF. CDR3 sequence (DNA): TGCGCCAGCAGCCAAGTAGCTCAGGGGGGGTCTGGGGCCAACGTCCTGACTTTC. V usage is TRBV4-1 and J usage is TRBJ2-6; D might be TRBD1 or TRBD2, each matching 7 bases. Trimming shortened V by 1 base and J by 1 base, and 14 bases separated the two germline ends. The length of the CDR3 is 18 residues. Germline CDR1 reads MGHRA; CDR2 reads YSYEKL.

V gene TRBV6-4 combines with J gene TRBJ2-1; TRBD2 is a possible D gene (6 bases). The CDR3 contains 15 residues. Germline CDR1 MRHNA, CDR2 SNTAGT. The germline V and J ends were trimmed by 4 bases and 0 bases, with 10 bases remaining between them. The CDR3 DNA is TGTGCCAGCAGTGCGGGGGTTAGCTCCTACAATGAGCAGTTCTTC. This codes for CASSAGVSSYNEQFF.

This clone was observed once. The V call is TRBV6-5, the J call TRBJ2-7, with D possibly TRBD2 on 5 matching bases. The CDR3 sequence is 12 residues long. Germline V gene sequence: CDR1 MNHEY, CDR2 SVGAGI. V shed 6 bases and J shed 5 bases, with 11 bases lying between them. For the CDR3, the DNA is TGTGCCAGCAGCCATACGGGGAACGAGCAGTACTTC. Amino acids: CASSHTGNEQYF.

CDR3 residues: CASSLSSAPYNEQFF. CDR3 DNA: TGTGCCAGCAGCTTATCTAGCGCCCCTTACAATGAGCAGTTCTTC. The chain links TRBV7-7 to TRBJ2-1, with a weak D call TRBD2 (6 bases). This CDR3 region has 15 residues. Germline V lookup: CDR1 SSHAT, CDR2 FNYEAQ (reference sequence). The V end lost 2 bases, the J end lost 4 bases, and 12 bases lay between the germline ends.

This clone was seen a handful of times. CDR3 protein: CASSAGLVGNIQYF. The CDR3 coding sequence is TGCGCCAGCAGCGCGGGACTAGTTGGAAACATTCAGTACTTC. The V and J genes are TRBV5-1 and TRBJ2-4; 8 bases line up with TRBD2. The CDR3 contains 14 residues. The V gene end was trimmed by 4 bases and the J gene end by 6 bases; junction bases not matched to a gene: 6. The germline CDR1 and CDR2 sequences are SGHRS and YFSETQ.

In nucleotides, the CDR3 is TGTGCCTGGAGTTCGGCAGGCGGAATCGGGACTGAAGCTTTCTTT. Residues: CAWSSAGGIGTEAFF. The rearrangement links TRBV30 to TRBJ1-1; unclear D gene. The CDR3 spans 15 residues. The V gene's germline CDR1 is GTSNPN and CDR2 SVGIG (reference sequence). Trimming cost V 2 bases and J 5 bases, with 18 bases left between them.

This rearrangement joins TRBV4-2 to TRBJ1-1, with D unresolved. The CDR3 is 14 amino acids. Trimming cost V 3 bases and J 1 base, with 9 bases left between them. Germline CDR1 reads LGHNA; CDR2 reads YNFKEQ. The CDR3 bases are TGTGCCAGCAGCCAGAGTACCACGAACACTGAAGCTTTCTTT. Its translation is CASSQSTTNTEAFF.

The chain carries TRBV7-2 and TRBJ1-1, with D uncertain. Germline values: CDR1 SGHTA, CDR2 FQGNSA. The CDR3 sequence is 14 residues long. V lost 2 bases to trimming and J lost 6 bases, with 13 bases between them. The CDR3 coding sequence is TGTGCCAGCAGCTTATTTATGGCTTCTGCTGAAGCTTTCTTT. Amino acid sequence: CASSLFMASAEAFF. Full variable domain (outside the CDR3, taken from reference TRBV7-2 and TRBJ1-1): GAGVSQSPSNKVTEKGKDVELRCDPISGHTALYWYRQSLGQGLEFLIYFQGNSAPDKSGLPSDRFSAERTGGSVSTLTIQRTQQEDSAVYLCASSLFMASAEAFFGQGTRLTVV.

This clone was counted only a few times. This chain uses TRBV20-1 with TRBJ1-2; the D is unclear. The V end was cut by 5 bases, the J end by 1 base, with 2 bases between. Germline V gives CDR1 DFQATT, CDR2 SNEGSKA (reference sequence). The CDR3 is 10 amino acids. CDR3 in amino acids: CSAFNYGYTF. CDR3 sequence (DNA): TGCAGTGCTTTTAACTATGGCTACACCTTC.

The table lists this clone with a count of one. The chain recombines TRBV7-3 with TRBJ2-1, with a weak D call TRBD1 (5 bases). Trimming cost V 2 bases and J 6 bases, with 14 bases left between them. CDR1 and CDR2 (germline): SGHTA, FQGTGA. The CDR3 contains 15 residues. The chain's CDR3 is CASSLGRQQGNEQFF. The DNA for the CDR3 is TGTGCCAGCAGCTTAGGTCGACAGCAAGGCAATGAGCAGTTCTTC.

This chain uses TRBV28 with TRBJ2-2; maybe TRBD2 (5 bases). Germline V gene data show CDR1 as MDHEN and CDR2 as SYDVKM. The CDR3 has 16 amino acids. The V and J ends lost 3 bases and 0 bases respectively, with 11 bases between them. The CDR3 protein is CASSFRTGTNTGELFF. The CDR3 region has the DNA TGTGCCAGCAGTTTCCGGACGGGGACGAACACCGGGGAGCTGTTTTTT.

The V call is TRBV9, the J call TRBJ2-4; D is unresolved. The CDR3 totals 14 residues. From germline, CDR1 is SGDLS and CDR2 YYNGEE. The V end was cut by 3 bases, the J end by 3 bases, with 10 bases between. CDR3 sequence (DNA): TGTGCCAGCAGCGCCGGACCAGGCAAAAACATTCAGTACTTC. Translated, it gives CASSAGPGKNIQYF. The whole variable domain, filled in from reference TRBV9 and TRBJ2-4, reads DSGVTQTPKHLITATGQRVTLRCSPRSGDLSVYWYQQSLDQGLQFLIQYYNGEERAKGNILERFSAQQFPDLHSELNLSSLELGDSALYFCASSAGPGKNIQYFGAGTRLSVL.

The V and J genes are TRBV9 and TRBJ2-3; TRBD1 agrees at 10 bases. The CDR3 totals 15 residues. J lost 6 bases, V lost 0 bases, and 4 bases had no gene match. Looked up from germline, CDR1 is SGDLS and CDR2 is YYNGEE. The CDR3 loop reads CASSVETGGGDTQYF. Here the CDR3 DNA reads TGTGCCAGCAGCGTAGAGACAGGGGGCGGCGATACGCAGTATTTT.

Only one count was recorded for this clone. The V and J genes are TRBV2 and TRBJ2-5; D perhaps matches TRBD2 (6 bases). The V end was cut by 4 bases, the J end by 9 bases, with 21 bases between. The CDR3 runs 15 residues. Germline V CDR1 and CDR2: SNHLY, FYNNEI. In DNA, the CDR3 is TGTGCCAGCAGTGGGCCGGGACTTGCCAGTTTGGCCCAGTACTTC. It translates to CASSGPGLASLAQYF.

The CDR3 DNA reads TGTGCCAGCAGTCGCGTCCACGGCACCGGGGAGCTGTTTTTT. Translated: CASSRVHGTGELFF. This rearrangement joins TRBV2 to TRBJ2-2; D gene ambiguous. The CDR3 runs to 14 residues. Per the germline V gene, CDR1 is SNHLY and CDR2 is FYNNEI. Trimming stripped 5 bases from V and 4 bases from J, with 11 bases between.

This clone has more than one count but fewer than ten. The chain has TRBV7-9 and TRBJ2-7; TRBD2 matches 10 bases. V shed 4 bases and J 1 base; nucleotides not matched to a gene: 1. The CDR3 has 14 amino acids. Germline V CDR1 and CDR2: SEHNR, FQNEAQ (reference sequence). The CDR3 region is CASSWGLASYEQYF. CDR3 nucleotides: TGTGCCAGCAGCTGGGGACTAGCGTCCTACGAGCAGTACTTC. The whole variable domain, filled in from reference TRBV7-9 and TRBJ2-7, reads DTGVSQNPRHKITKRGQNVTFRCDPISEHNRLYWYRQTLGQGPEFLTYFQNEAQLEKSRLLSDRFSAERPKGSFSTLEIQRTEQGDSAMYLCASSWGLASYEQYFGPGTRLTVT.

The V gene is TRBV4-3, the J gene TRBJ2-7; D ambiguous. Germline CDR1 and CDR2: LGHNA and YSLEER. The CDR3 contains 15 residues. V lost 0 bases, J lost 4 bases, and 13 bases lay in between. The CDR3: CASSQDAVVGYEQYF. CDR3 DNA sequence: TGCGCCAGCAGCCAAGACGCAGTAGTAGGATACGAGCAGTACTTC.

The chain couples TRBV5-1 to TRBJ2-1, with 8 nucleotides matching TRBD1. J gave up 0 bases and V 2 bases, and 1 base lay outside the gene matches. Germline assignment: CDR1 SGHRS and CDR2 YFSETQ. This CDR3 has 15 amino acids. The CDR3 bases are TGCGCCAGCAGCTTTGGACAGGGCTCCTACAATGAGCAGTTCTTC. Protein: CASSFGQGSYNEQFF.

The chain uses TRBV9 and TRBJ2-1, with 8 bases that match TRBD2. The J segment lost 2 bases and the V segment lost 4 bases, leaving 5 bases of the junction unmatched. Germline CDR1 SGDLS, CDR2 YYNGEE. The CDR3 consists of 15 residues. CDR3 loop: CASSSNSGTYNEQFF. The CDR3 region has the DNA TGTGCCAGCAGCTCCAATAGCGGGACCTACAATGAGCAGTTCTTC.

This clone has just one count. This sequence joins TRBV29-1 and TRBJ2-1; D is unclear. This CDR3 region has 15 residues. With 6 bases removed from V and 4 bases from J, the gap between germline ends came to 19 bases. From germline, CDR1 is SQVTM and CDR2 ANQGSEA. The CDR3 sequence is CSVSRSIGPYNEQFF. CDR3 sequence (DNA): TGCAGCGTCTCTAGAAGTATCGGGCCATACAATGAGCAGTTCTTC.

The V and J genes are TRBV5-6 and TRBJ1-1; 8 nucleotides line up with TRBD1. The germline gives CDR1 SGHDT, CDR2 YYEEEE. Unmatched junction bases numbered 6, after V lost 7 bases and J lost 4 bases. The CDR3 covers 13 residues. The CDR3 sequence: CASLGQEGTEAFF. CDR3 nucleotides: TGTGCCAGCTTGGGACAGGAGGGCACTGAAGCTTTCTTT.

The rearrangement uses TRBV11-2 and TRBJ2-1, with a possible D match to TRBD2 (6 bases). The CDR3 totals 14 residues. V lost 5 bases and J lost 3, with 11 bases in between. Germline lookup yields CDR1 SGHAT and CDR2 FQNNGV. CDR3 DNA sequence: TGTGCCAGCAGCCCGACTAGTTTCTACAATGAGCAGTTCTTC. It codes for CASSPTSFYNEQFF.